This section outlines one T cell receptor beta chain sequence together with its context. The sample belongs to a study of technical replicates of blood from a few donors. Repertoires were generated with immunoSEQ multiplex PCR, while TCRdb's copy carries only in-frame clones and drops some. Found here are 95,000 or so clones, about 95% of them singletons; the top ten hold 0.3% to 0.35%. CDR1 and CDR2 (germline): SGHTA, FQGNSA. The CDR3 length is 16 residues. The V and J ends lost 5 bases and 9 bases, in that order; junction bases with no gene match: 10. The chain joins TRBV7-2 to TRBJ2-1, with TRBD2 matching 13 bases. The sequenced sample was T cells isolated from PBMCs. This sequence originates from a human donor in good health. CDR3 in amino acids: CASSKAGTSGTGEQFF. In DNA form, the CDR3 reads TGTGCCAGCAGCAAGGCCGGGACTAGCGGGACAGGTGAGCAGTTCTTC.